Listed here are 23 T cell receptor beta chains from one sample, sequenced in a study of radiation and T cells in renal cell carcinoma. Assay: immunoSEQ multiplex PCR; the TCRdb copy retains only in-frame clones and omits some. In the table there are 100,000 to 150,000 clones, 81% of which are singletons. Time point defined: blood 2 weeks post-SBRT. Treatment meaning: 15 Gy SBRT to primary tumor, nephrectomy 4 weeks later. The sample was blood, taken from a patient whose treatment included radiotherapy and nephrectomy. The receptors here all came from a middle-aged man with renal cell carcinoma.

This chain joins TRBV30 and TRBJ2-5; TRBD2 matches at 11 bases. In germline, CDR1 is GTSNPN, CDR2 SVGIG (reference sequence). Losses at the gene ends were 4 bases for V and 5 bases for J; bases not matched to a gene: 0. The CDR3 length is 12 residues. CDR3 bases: TGTGCCTGGACTAGCGGGAGGGAGACCCAGTACTTC. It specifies CAWTSGRETQYF.

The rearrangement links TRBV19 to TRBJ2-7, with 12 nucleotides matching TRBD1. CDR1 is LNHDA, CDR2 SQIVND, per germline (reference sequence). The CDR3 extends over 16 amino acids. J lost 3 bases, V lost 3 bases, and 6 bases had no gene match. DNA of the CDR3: TGTGCCAGTAGTATTTCGGGGACAGGGGGCAACTACGAGCAGTACTTC. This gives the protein CASSISGTGGNYEQYF.

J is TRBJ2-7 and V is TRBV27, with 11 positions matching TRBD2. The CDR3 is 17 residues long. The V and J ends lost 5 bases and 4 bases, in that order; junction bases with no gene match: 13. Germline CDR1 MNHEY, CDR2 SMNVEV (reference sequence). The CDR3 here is CASSLRATSGRLYEQYF. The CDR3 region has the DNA TGTGCCAGCAGTCTCAGGGCAACTAGCGGGAGACTATACGAGCAGTACTTC.

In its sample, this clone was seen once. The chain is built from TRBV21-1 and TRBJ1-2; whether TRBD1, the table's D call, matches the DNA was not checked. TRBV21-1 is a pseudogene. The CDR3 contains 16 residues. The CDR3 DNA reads TGTGCCAGCAGCAAAACCCCTACAGGGGGCTACTATGGCTACACCTTC. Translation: CASSKTPTGGYYGYTF.

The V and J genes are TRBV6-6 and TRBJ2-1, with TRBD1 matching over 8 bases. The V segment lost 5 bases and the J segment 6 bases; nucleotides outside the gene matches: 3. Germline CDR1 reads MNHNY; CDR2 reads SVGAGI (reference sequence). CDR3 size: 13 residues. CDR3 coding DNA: TGTGCCAGCAGTATCACAGGGGGCAATGAGCAGTTCTTC. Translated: CASSITGGNEQFF.

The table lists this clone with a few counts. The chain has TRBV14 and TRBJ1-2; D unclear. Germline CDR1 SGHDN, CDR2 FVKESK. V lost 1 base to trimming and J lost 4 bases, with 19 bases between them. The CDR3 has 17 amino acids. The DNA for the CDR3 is TGTGCCAGCAGCCAAGCGGGCAGGCAGCCCTGGGGCTATGGCTACACCTTC. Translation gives CASSQAGRQPWGYGYTF.

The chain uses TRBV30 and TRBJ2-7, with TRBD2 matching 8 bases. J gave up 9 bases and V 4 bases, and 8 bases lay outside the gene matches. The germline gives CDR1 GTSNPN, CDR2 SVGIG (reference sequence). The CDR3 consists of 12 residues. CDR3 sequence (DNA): TGTGCCTGGAACTTCGGGGGGGCCTTGCAGTACTTC. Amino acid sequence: CAWNFGGALQYF. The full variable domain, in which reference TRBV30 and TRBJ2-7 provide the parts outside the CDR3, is SQTIHQWPATLVQPVGSPLSLECTVEGTSNPNLYWYRQAAGRGLQLLFYSVGIGQISSEVPQNLSASRPQDRQFILSSKKLLLSDSGFYLCAWNFGGALQYFGPGTRLTVT.

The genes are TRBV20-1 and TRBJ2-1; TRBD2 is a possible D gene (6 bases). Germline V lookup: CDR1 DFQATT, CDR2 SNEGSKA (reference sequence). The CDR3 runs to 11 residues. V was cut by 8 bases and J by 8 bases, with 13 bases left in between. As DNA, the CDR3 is TGCAGTCCACATAGCGGCTATGAGCAGTTCTTC. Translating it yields CSPHSGYEQFF.

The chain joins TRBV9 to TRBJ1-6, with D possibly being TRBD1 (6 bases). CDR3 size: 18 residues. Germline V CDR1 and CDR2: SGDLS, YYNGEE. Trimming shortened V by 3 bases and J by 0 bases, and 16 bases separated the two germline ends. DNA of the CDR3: TGTGCCAGCAGCGCCCGACAGGCAATCAACTCCTATAATTCACCCCTCCACTTT. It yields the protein CASSARQAINSYNSPLHF.

The CDR3 loop reads CASMAAIYGYTF. Written as DNA, the CDR3 is TGTGCCAGCATGGCAGCGATATATGGCTACACCTTC. The J gene is TRBJ1-2, the V gene TRBV6-1, with D uncertain. The CDR3 contains 12 residues. V shed 7 bases and J shed 5 bases, with 11 bases lying between them. The germline gives CDR1 MNHNS, CDR2 SASEGT.

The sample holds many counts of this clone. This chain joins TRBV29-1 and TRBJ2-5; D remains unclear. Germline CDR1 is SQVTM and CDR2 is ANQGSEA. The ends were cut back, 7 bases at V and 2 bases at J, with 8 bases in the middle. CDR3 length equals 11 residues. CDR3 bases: TGCAGCGCAGCCAGACAAGAGACCCAGTACTTC. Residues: CSAARQETQYF.

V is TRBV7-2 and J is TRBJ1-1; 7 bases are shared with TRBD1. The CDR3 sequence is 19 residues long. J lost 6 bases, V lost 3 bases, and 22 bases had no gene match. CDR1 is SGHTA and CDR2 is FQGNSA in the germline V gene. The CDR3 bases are TGTGCCAGCAGCTTTTTTGAGGGGGCGAATTTCGTCGGGATCTCTGAAGCTTTCTTT. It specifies CASSFFEGANFVGISEAFF.

CDR3 bases: TGTGCCAGTAACTTCAGGGACACCCGGGAGACCCAGTACTTC. It specifies CASNFRDTRETQYF. V usage is TRBV28 and J usage is TRBJ2-5, with D tentatively TRBD1 (6 bases). Looked up from germline, CDR1 is MDHEN and CDR2 is SYDVKM. The CDR3 covers 14 residues. Trimming shortened V by 9 bases and J by 5 bases, and 19 bases separated the two germline ends.

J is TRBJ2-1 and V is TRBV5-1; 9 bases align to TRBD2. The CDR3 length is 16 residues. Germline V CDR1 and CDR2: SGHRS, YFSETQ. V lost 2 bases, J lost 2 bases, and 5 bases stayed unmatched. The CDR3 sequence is CASSFGLAPAYNEQFF. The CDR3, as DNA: TGCGCCAGCAGCTTTGGACTAGCGCCAGCCTACAATGAGCAGTTCTTC.

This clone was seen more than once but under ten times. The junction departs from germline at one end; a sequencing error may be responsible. The CDR3 is CASSATSVGELFF. The CDR3 DNA sequence: TGTGCTAGCAGCGCTACTAGCGTCGGGGAGCTGTTTTTT. The gene calls are TRBV7-7 and TRBJ2-2; TRBD2 matches 7 bases. From germline, CDR1 is SSHAT and CDR2 FNYEAQ (reference sequence). The CDR3 has 13 amino acids.

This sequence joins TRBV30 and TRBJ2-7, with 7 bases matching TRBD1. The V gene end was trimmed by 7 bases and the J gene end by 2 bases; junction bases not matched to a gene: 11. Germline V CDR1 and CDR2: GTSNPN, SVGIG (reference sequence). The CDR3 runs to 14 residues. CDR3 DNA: TGTGCCTTTTCGACAGGGTGGTTGACCTACGAGCAGTACTTC. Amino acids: CAFSTGWLTYEQYF.

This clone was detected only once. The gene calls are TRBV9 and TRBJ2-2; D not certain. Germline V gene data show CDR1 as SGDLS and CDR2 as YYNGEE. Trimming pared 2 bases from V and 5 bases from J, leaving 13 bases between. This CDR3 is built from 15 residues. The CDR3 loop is CASSVSVNPTGELFF. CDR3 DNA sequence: TGTGCCAGCAGCGTGTCGGTCAATCCTACCGGGGAGCTGTTTTTT.

CDR3 amino acids: CASALGGLYEQYF. The CDR3 bases are TGCGCCAGCGCCCTGGGGGGACTCTACGAGCAGTACTTC. The J gene is TRBJ2-7, the V gene TRBV5-1; D may be TRBD2 (6 bases). The CDR3 spans 13 residues. With 7 bases removed from V and 3 bases from J, the gap between germline ends came to 14 bases. Germline CDR1 and CDR2: SGHRS and YFSETQ.

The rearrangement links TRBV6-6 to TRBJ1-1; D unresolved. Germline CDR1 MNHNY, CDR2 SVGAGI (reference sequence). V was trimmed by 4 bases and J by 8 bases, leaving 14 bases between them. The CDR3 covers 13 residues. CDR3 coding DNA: TGTGCCAGCAGTTCCATCATTGGACGGGAAGCTTTCTTT. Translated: CASSSIIGREAFF.

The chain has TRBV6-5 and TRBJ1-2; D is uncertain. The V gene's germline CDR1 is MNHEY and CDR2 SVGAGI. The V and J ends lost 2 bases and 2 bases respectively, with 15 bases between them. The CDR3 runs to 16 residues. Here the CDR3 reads CASSYGSAKGNYGYTF. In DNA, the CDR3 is TGTGCCAGCAGTTACGGTTCAGCTAAAGGGAACTATGGCTACACCTTC.

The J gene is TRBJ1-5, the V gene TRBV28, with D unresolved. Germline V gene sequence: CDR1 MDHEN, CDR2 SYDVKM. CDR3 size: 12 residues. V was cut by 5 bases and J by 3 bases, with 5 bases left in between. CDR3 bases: TGTGCCAGCAGTGTTTTCAATCAGCCCCAGCATTTT. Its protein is CASSVFNQPQHF.

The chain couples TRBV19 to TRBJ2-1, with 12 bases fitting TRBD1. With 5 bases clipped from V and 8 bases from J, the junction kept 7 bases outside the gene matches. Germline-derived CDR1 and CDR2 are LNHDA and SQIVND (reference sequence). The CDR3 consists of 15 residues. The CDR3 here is CASSAGTGGIYEQFF. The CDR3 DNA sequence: TGTGCCAGTAGTGCCGGGACAGGGGGCATCTATGAGCAGTTCTTC.

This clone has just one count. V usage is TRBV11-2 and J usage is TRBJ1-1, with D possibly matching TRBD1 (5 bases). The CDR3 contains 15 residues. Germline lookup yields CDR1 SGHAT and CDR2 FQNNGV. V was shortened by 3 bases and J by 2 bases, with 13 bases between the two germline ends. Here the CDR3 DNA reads TGTGCCAGCAGCTTTCCGATAGACAGCAACACTGAAGCTTTCTTT. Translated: CASSFPIDSNTEAFF.